Each of the 29 T cell receptor beta chains below was sequenced from the same sample in a study of T cells in Graves' hyperthyroidism and ophthalmopathy. RNA transcripts gave rise to amplified TCR beta CDR3 regions. HTBI primers were the set used in a first-round RT-PCR of the TCR CDR3. From the multiplex PCR reads, TCRdb called clonotypes with MiXCR, one entry per CDR3 protein. The sample records about 270,000 distinct CDR3 sequences, roughly 22% being singletons. Input material: blood. These receptors originate from a man aged 25-45 years with Graves' ophthalmopathy.

The chain links TRBV15 to TRBJ1-2, with 7 bases matching TRBD1. The CDR3 extends over 15 amino acids. Trimming took 0 bases from V and 4 from J; bases not matched to a gene: 5. CDR1 is LNHNV, CDR2 YYDKDF, per germline (reference sequence). CDR3 sequence: CATSRDRRGGYGYTF. Written as DNA, the CDR3 is TGTGCCACCAGCAGAGATCGCAGGGGGGGCTATGGCTACACCTTC.

V gene TRBV9 combines with J gene TRBJ1-2, with TRBD1 identical over 11 bases. Trimming at V came to 6 bases and at J to 0 bases, leaving 7 bases not matched to a gene. Germline assignment: CDR1 SGDLS and CDR2 YYNGEE. CDR3 length equals 16 residues. CDR3 DNA: TGTGCCAGCACGGTGGGGACAGGGGGATCTAACTATGGCTACACCTTC. This translates into CASTVGTGGSNYGYTF. Variable domain in full (rest from reference TRBV9 and TRBJ1-2): DSGVTQTPKHLITATGQRVTLRCSPRSGDLSVYWYQQSLDQGLQFLIQYYNGEERAKGNILERFSAQQFPDLHSELNLSSLELGDSALYFCASTVGTGGSNYGYTFGSGTRLTVV.

CDR3 DNA sequence: TGTGCCAGCAGCTTGGCCAACGGGGTGGGGTACAATGAGCAGTTCTTC. It specifies CASSLANGVGYNEQFF. This rearrangement joins TRBV11-1 to TRBJ2-1; maybe TRBD2 (5 bases). Germline V lookup: CDR1 SGHAT, CDR2 FQDESV (reference sequence). V was shortened by 3 bases and J by 4 bases, with 16 bases between the two germline ends. There are 16 residues in the CDR3.

This sequence joins TRBV7-8 and TRBJ1-6; D is undetermined. The V end lost 1 base, the J end lost 8 bases, and 9 bases lay between the germline ends. The CDR3 spans 14 residues. Germline lookup yields CDR1 SGHVS and CDR2 FQNEAQ. CDR3 residues: CASSLVGGDSPLHF. Here the CDR3 DNA reads TGTGCCAGCAGCTTAGTTGGCGGGGATTCACCCCTCCACTTT.

The table lists this clonotype with a few counts. The chain has TRBV10-3 and TRBJ1-2; D is unresolved. From germline, CDR1 is ENHRY and CDR2 SYGVKD. Between the trimmed V and J ends, which lost 10 bases and 4 bases, there was a span of 16 bases. The length of the CDR3 is 13 residues. Here the CDR3 reads CATAREELYGYTF. DNA for the CDR3: TGTGCCACCGCCCGTGAGGAGCTCTATGGCTACACCTTC.

This clonotype was seen ten or more times. This chain uses TRBV3-1 with TRBJ2-5, with D uncertain. This CDR3 has 14 amino acids. Trimming took 2 bases from V and 1 from J, leaving 8 bases between them. Germline V gene data show CDR1 as LGHDT and CDR2 as YNNKEL (reference sequence). The DNA for the CDR3 is TGTGCCAGCAGCCAAACGGCGCTCCAAGAGACCCAGTACTTC. Amino acids: CASSQTALQETQYF.

There are many counts of this clonotype. The chain employs TRBV30 and TRBJ2-1; TRBD2 matches at 10 bases. The CDR3 runs 16 residues. Per germline, CDR1 GTSNPN and CDR2 SVGIG (reference sequence). J gave up 2 bases and V 3 bases, and 7 bases lay outside the gene matches. The CDR3 here is CAWRHKREGPYNEQFF. The DNA for the CDR3 is TGTGCCTGGAGACACAAGCGGGAGGGACCCTACAATGAGCAGTTCTTC. The whole variable domain, filled in from reference TRBV30 and TRBJ2-1, reads SQTIHQWPATLVQPVGSPLSLECTVEGTSNPNLYWYRQAAGRGLQLLFYSVGIGQISSEVPQNLSASRPQDRQFILSSKKLLLSDSGFYLCAWRHKREGPYNEQFFGPGTRLTVL.

V and J are TRBV10-3 and TRBJ2-7; D is unresolved. Germline CDR1 and CDR2: ENHRY and SYGVKD. There are 11 residues in the CDR3. The V and J ends lost 2 bases and 7 bases respectively, with 6 bases between them. The DNA for the CDR3 is TGTGCCATCAGTGAGGCCGTAGAGCAGTACTTC. Translation: CAISEAVEQYF.

The rearrangement links TRBV10-3 to TRBJ2-1, with TRBD2 matching 8 bases. Trimming removed 4 bases from V and 5 bases from J; junction bases left unmatched: 4. Germline CDR1 is ENHRY and CDR2 is SYGVKD. The CDR3 spans 14 residues. CDR3 sequence (DNA): TGTGCCATCAGTGTTCTAGCGGGCCACAATGAGCAGTTCTTC. It encodes CAISVLAGHNEQFF.

This clonotype was recorded many times. This rearrangement joins TRBV28 to TRBJ1-2; D gene ambiguous. V was clipped by 1 base and J by 2 bases, with 8 bases between them. CDR1 and CDR2 (germline): MDHEN, SYDVKM. This CDR3 region has 14 residues. The CDR3 protein is CASSLFGQNYGYTF. The CDR3 nucleotides are TGTGCCAGCAGTTTATTCGGGCAGAACTATGGCTACACCTTC.

This clonotype appeared a few times. The rearrangement uses TRBV28 and TRBJ2-5; 10 bases map to TRBD1. Per the germline V gene, CDR1 is MDHEN and CDR2 is SYDVKM. The CDR3 totals 15 residues. V shed 3 bases and J 4 bases; nucleotides not matched to a gene: 5. CDR3 protein: CASSFPTGGGETQYF. CDR3 DNA: TGTGCCAGCAGTTTCCCGACAGGGGGCGGAGAGACCCAGTACTTC.

In this sample, this clonotype turned up many times. This chain links TRBV7-8 with TRBJ1-1; D is unclear. Germline V gene sequence: CDR1 SGHVS, CDR2 FQNEAQ. This CDR3 is 14 amino acids long. Trimming shortened V by 1 base and J by 1 base, and 7 bases separated the two germline ends. This chain's CDR3 is CASSLGTGNTEAFF. CDR3 DNA: TGTGCCAGCAGCTTAGGAACGGGGAACACTGAAGCTTTCTTT.

This clonotype was observed a few times. V is TRBV11-3 and J is TRBJ2-5, with TRBD2 as a possible D gene (7 bases). The CDR3 is made up of 16 amino acids. The ends were cut back, 1 base at V and 2 bases at J, with 14 bases in the middle. Germline V gene sequence: CDR1 SGHNT, CDR2 YENEEA. The CDR3 DNA reads TGTGCCAGCAGCTTAGGGGGGGGCGAGATGCAAGAGACCCAGTACTTC. It translates to CASSLGGGEMQETQYF.

This chain links TRBV7-6 with TRBJ1-4; no definite D call. Germline CDR1 is SGHVS and CDR2 is FNYEAQ. V was pared by 1 base and J by 5 bases, with 11 bases between. CDR3 length: 15 amino acids. The CDR3 region has the DNA TGTGCCAGCAGCTTAGGGCGAGACAAGAATGAAAAACTGTTTTTT. Translated, it gives CASSLGRDKNEKLFF.

This clonotype was counted a single time. The V and J genes are TRBV24-1 and TRBJ2-2; D is undetermined. V was trimmed by 0 bases and J by 6 bases, leaving 4 bases between them. CDR3 length: 13 residues. Germline V gene lookup returns CDR1 KGHDR and CDR2 SFDVKD. The CDR3 region is CATSDLMAGELFF. CDR3 DNA: TGTGCCACCAGTGATTTGATGGCCGGGGAGCTGTTTTTT.

The chain has TRBV6-1 and TRBJ2-1; D unclear. Per the germline V gene, CDR1 is MNHNS and CDR2 is SASEGT. Trimming removed 6 bases from V and 7 bases from J, with 7 bases in between. CDR3 length: 11 amino acids. CDR3 loop: CASRTVNEQFF. In DNA, the CDR3 is TGTGCCAGCAGGACGGTGAATGAGCAGTTCTTC.

The gene calls are TRBV24-1 and TRBJ1-6, with 7 bases identical to TRBD1. CDR3 size: 17 residues. Per germline, CDR1 KGHDR and CDR2 SFDVKD. The ends lost 6 bases at V and 2 bases at J; junction bases unmatched: 9. The CDR3 DNA sequence: TGTGCCACCAGTCTGGACAGGCCACGGGCCTATAATTCACCCCTCCACTTT. This sequence encodes CATSLDRPRAYNSPLHF.

In its sample, this clonotype was seen many times. V and J are TRBV28 and TRBJ1-5; 8 nucleotides align to TRBD1. V dropped 6 bases and J dropped 2; count of bases not matched to a gene: 9. The germline CDR1 and CDR2 sequences are MDHEN and SYDVKM. This CDR3 spans 16 amino acids. For the CDR3, the DNA is TGTGCCAGCAGGACAGGGGCAGGGGGCGGCAATCAGCCCCAGCATTTT. It specifies CASRTGAGGGNQPQHF.

This clonotype was detected only a few times. This chain uses TRBV19 with TRBJ2-1; a weak D match, TRBD2 (6 bases). Trimming pared 4 bases from V and 9 bases from J, leaving 16 bases between. Germline CDR1 LNHDA, CDR2 SQIVND (reference sequence). The CDR3 extends over 14 amino acids. CDR3 amino acids: CASSTKRRGSEQFF. For the CDR3, the DNA is TGTGCCAGTAGTACTAAGAGGAGGGGATCTGAGCAGTTCTTC.

This clonotype has at least ten counts. The CDR3 DNA reads as TGCAGTGCCCTGACAGGGAGGGAGAATTCACCCCTCCACTTT. It encodes CSALTGRENSPLHF. This sequence joins TRBV20-1 and TRBJ1-6; 7 bases fit TRBD1. CDR1 DFQATT and CDR2 SNEGSKA come from the germline V gene (reference sequence). The CDR3 sequence is 14 residues long. Germline trimming cut 6 bases from V and 7 bases from J; bases unmatched to any gene: 9.

This clonotype showed up many times. The genes are TRBV11-2 and TRBJ1-1; D possibly corresponds to TRBD1 (5 bases). Trimming removed 6 bases from V and 3 bases from J, with 8 bases in between. Germline CDR1 reads SGHAT; CDR2 reads FQNNGV. This CDR3 comprises 12 residues. The DNA for the CDR3 is TGTGCCAGCAGGAACAGGTACACTGAAGCTTTCTTT. Its translation: CASRNRYTEAFF.

The chain combines TRBV28 with TRBJ1-3; 7 bases map to TRBD1. Germline assignment: CDR1 MDHEN and CDR2 SYDVKM. The CDR3 extends over 15 amino acids. The trim removed 3 bases at V and 4 bases at J, leaving 6 bases unmatched. The CDR3 region is CASSLAGQTGNTIYF. The DNA of the CDR3 is TGTGCCAGCAGTTTGGCGGGACAGACCGGAAACACCATATATTTT.

The rearrangement links TRBV7-9 to TRBJ2-7; 13 bases align to TRBD2. The V segment lost 1 base and the J segment 3 bases; nucleotides outside the gene matches: 3. The CDR3 consists of 16 residues. Germline V gene lookup returns CDR1 SEHNR and CDR2 FQNEAQ (reference sequence). The CDR3 here is CASSLEWTSGSYEQYF. CDR3 nucleotide sequence: TGTGCCAGCAGCTTAGAATGGACTAGCGGGAGCTACGAGCAGTACTTC.

This clonotype showed up many times. The V and J genes are TRBV30 and TRBJ2-1; 9 bases map to TRBD1. Germline assignment: CDR1 GTSNPN and CDR2 SVGIG (reference sequence). There are 13 residues in the CDR3. V was clipped by 6 bases and J by 7 bases; unmatched bases: 7. CDR3 in DNA: TGTGCCTGTCGGGACAGGGCACGGAATGAGCAGTTCTTC. Amino acid sequence: CACRDRARNEQFF.

The chain carries TRBV12-3 or TRBV12-4 and TRBJ2-3, with 14 bases that match TRBD2. The CDR3 contains 17 residues. The junction had 7 bases not matched to a gene; V was cut back by 6 bases and J by 2 bases. The CDR3 sequence is CASSPSGLAGVTDTQYF. CDR3 coding DNA: TGTGCCAGCAGCCCCTCGGGACTAGCGGGAGTCACAGATACGCAGTATTTT.

The V call is TRBV6-5, the J call TRBJ2-7; D is possibly TRBD1 (5 bases). The germline gives CDR1 MNHEY, CDR2 SVGAGI. The CDR3 is 15 amino acids. The ends were cut back, 2 bases at V and 3 bases at J, with 14 bases in the middle. DNA of the CDR3: TGTGCCAGCAGTTACGTCCAGGGTAATTACTACGAGCAGTACTTC. This translates into CASSYVQGNYYEQYF.

Ten or more counts support this clonotype. The V gene is TRBV11-3, the J gene TRBJ2-3; D possibly corresponds to TRBD2 (6 bases). V shed 6 bases and J shed 3 bases, with 22 bases lying between them. The CDR3 is 17 amino acids. Per germline, CDR1 SGHNT and CDR2 YENEEA. CDR3 in DNA: TGTGCCAGCAGTTACTCTCCCGGGGGTTTAGGGACAGATACGCAGTATTTT. Protein sequence: CASSYSPGGLGTDTQYF.

The chain is built from TRBV7-3 and TRBJ2-1, with TRBD2 matching over 13 bases. The CDR3 is made up of 16 amino acids. Germline CDR1 and CDR2: SGHTA and FQGTGA. The trim removed 5 bases at V and 8 bases at J, leaving 9 bases unmatched. This CDR3 is CASSPGTSGISYEQFF. The DNA of the CDR3 is TGTGCCAGCAGCCCCGGGACTAGCGGGATAAGTTATGAGCAGTTCTTC.

The V call is TRBV18, the J call TRBJ1-1; the match to TRBD1 covers 7 bases. The CDR3 has 14 amino acids. V lost 5 bases, J lost 1 base, and 4 bases stayed unmatched. CDR1 and CDR2 (germline): KGHSH, LQKENI. CDR3 sequence reads: CASSFDRANTEAFF. As DNA, the CDR3 is TGTGCCAGCTCATTCGACAGGGCGAACACTGAAGCTTTCTTT.